These 13 T cell receptor beta chains were all obtained from the same sample, sequenced in a study of shared clonotypes between healthy human individuals. Only in-frame clones appear in the TCRdb table, and some are missing; sequencing was by immunoSEQ multiplex PCR. The data show roughly 650,000 clones, roughly 97% seen once. Sequenced material: naive CD4+ T cells sorted from blood. Subset described: CD45RA+ positively selected. Source of these receptors: a woman aged 25 to 39 in good health.

This clone was found once. The chain uses TRBV11-1 and TRBJ2-1; possible D gene TRBD2, 6 bases. The germline gives CDR1 SGHAT, CDR2 FQDESV (reference sequence). The V end lost 2 bases, the J end lost 4 bases, and 12 bases lay between the germline ends. The CDR3 is 15 amino acids. The CDR3 is CASSLSASEYNEQFF. The CDR3, as DNA: TGTGCCAGCAGCTTAAGCGCTAGCGAGTACAATGAGCAGTTCTTC.

The chain joins TRBV7-9 to TRBJ2-6, with D perhaps TRBD1 (5 bases). V dropped 4 bases and J dropped 0 bases, with 13 bases sitting between them. The germline V gene has CDR1 SEHNR and CDR2 FQNEAQ (reference sequence). The CDR3 spans 17 residues. The CDR3: CASSYRQFSSGANVLTF. CDR3 in DNA: TGTGCCAGCAGCTACAGACAGTTCTCCTCTGGGGCCAACGTCCTGACTTTC. Based on the CDR3 plus reference TRBV7-9 and TRBJ2-6, the full variable domain is DTGVSQNPRHKITKRGQNVTFRCDPISEHNRLYWYRQTLGQGPEFLTYFQNEAQLEKSRLLSDRFSAERPKGSFSTLEIQRTEQGDSAMYLCASSYRQFSSGANVLTFGAGSRLTVL.

The V call is TRBV6-4, the J call TRBJ2-1, with 10 bases identical to TRBD2. V shed 3 bases and J 4 bases; nucleotides not matched to a gene: 0. Germline-derived CDR1 and CDR2 are MRHNA and SNTAGT. This CDR3 is 14 amino acids long. The CDR3 sequence is CASSELAGYNEQFF. The CDR3, as DNA: TGTGCCAGCAGTGAACTAGCGGGGTACAATGAGCAGTTCTTC.

CDR3 coding DNA: TGTGCCAGCAGGGTCAGAAATCAGCCCCAGCATTTT. Translating it yields CASRVRNQPQHF. The chain combines TRBV28 with TRBJ1-5; D remains unclear. Germline values: CDR1 MDHEN, CDR2 SYDVKM. V was pared by 6 bases and J by 4 bases, with 7 bases between. The CDR3 has 12 amino acids.

V and J are TRBV28 and TRBJ2-7; D not certain. Trimming removed 2 bases at V and 0 bases at J, with 11 bases between. Germline CDR1 and CDR2: MDHEN and SYDVKM. This CDR3 contains 15 residues. The CDR3 region has the DNA TGTGCCAGCAGTTTAGGGGTTCCCCCCTCCTACGAGCAGTACTTC. Protein: CASSLGVPPSYEQYF.

This chain joins TRBV19 and TRBJ2-3; D ambiguous. The V end lost 4 bases, the J end lost 4 bases, and 15 bases lay between the germline ends. CDR1 and CDR2 (germline): LNHDA, SQIVND (reference sequence). The length of the CDR3 is 15 residues. The CDR3 loop reads CASSTRVSGSDTQYF. The CDR3 DNA follows: TGTGCCAGTAGTACCCGGGTCTCGGGCTCAGATACGCAGTATTTT.

The CDR3 spells CSVDSPNQGYGYTF. The CDR3 region has the DNA TGCAGCGTGGACTCGCCGAACCAGGGCTATGGCTACACCTTC. The gene calls are TRBV29-1 and TRBJ1-2, with D possibly TRBD1 on 5 matching bases. Trimming took 6 bases from V and 4 from J, leaving 18 bases between them. The CDR3 contains 14 residues. Germline lookup yields CDR1 SQVTM and CDR2 ANQGSEA.

This chain links TRBV28 with TRBJ2-5; 7 bases are a match to TRBD2. This CDR3 region has 15 residues. Trimming took 2 bases from V and 2 from J; bases not matched to a gene: 5. Looked up from germline, CDR1 is MDHEN and CDR2 is SYDVKM. Here the CDR3 reads CASSLTRAGQETQYF. The CDR3 nucleotides are TGTGCCAGCAGTTTAACCCGAGCGGGGCAAGAGACCCAGTACTTC.

The chain couples TRBV6-5 to TRBJ2-5; unclear D gene. The J call is in doubt because the DNA end fits TRBJ2-7 better. CDR3 size: 14 residues. Germline loops: CDR1 MNHEY, CDR2 SVGAGI. CDR3 loop: CASSYSESSYEQYF. The DNA of the CDR3 is TGTGCCAGCAGTTACTCAGAGAGCTCCTACGAGCAGTACTTC.

The chain uses TRBV7-8 and TRBJ1-2; 7 bases fit TRBD1. From germline, CDR1 is SGHVS and CDR2 FQNEAQ. The CDR3 extends over 14 amino acids. Germline trimming cut 4 bases from V and 6 bases from J; bases unmatched to any gene: 8. CDR3 DNA: TGTGCCAGCAGCTCCCCGGGACAGTGGGATGGCTACACCTTC. It yields the protein CASSSPGQWDGYTF.

The CDR3 nucleotides are TGTGCCAGCAGTCCCGGGACGAGAGGGACCGGGGAGCTGTTTTTT. Its protein product is CASSPGTRGTGELFF. This sequence joins TRBV7-7 and TRBJ2-2; D possibly uses TRBD1 or TRBD2 (5 bases each). The CDR3 runs 15 residues. Germline V gene sequence: CDR1 SSHAT, CDR2 FNYEAQ (reference sequence). Trimming cost V 6 bases and J 5 bases, with 16 bases left between them.

This clone occurred once. The chain is built from TRBV7-9 and TRBJ1-2; 7 bases line up with TRBD1. CDR1 and CDR2 from the germline V gene are SEHNR and FQNEAQ (reference sequence). The ends lost 5 bases at V and 6 bases at J; junction bases unmatched: 18. The CDR3 covers 17 residues. CDR3 region: CASSPIGSGDSFNGYTF. The CDR3 DNA reads TGTGCCAGCAGCCCGATAGGTAGTGGGGACAGCTTTAATGGCTACACCTTC.

The chain combines TRBV10-3 with TRBJ2-3; 12 bases are shared with TRBD2. Unmatched junction bases numbered 8, after V lost 6 bases and J lost 10 bases. The V gene's germline CDR1 is ENHRY and CDR2 SYGVKD. The CDR3 sequence is 14 residues long. Here the CDR3 DNA reads TGTGCCATCAGCGGACTAGCGGGACCCCAGGCGCAGTATTTT. It specifies CAISGLAGPQAQYF.